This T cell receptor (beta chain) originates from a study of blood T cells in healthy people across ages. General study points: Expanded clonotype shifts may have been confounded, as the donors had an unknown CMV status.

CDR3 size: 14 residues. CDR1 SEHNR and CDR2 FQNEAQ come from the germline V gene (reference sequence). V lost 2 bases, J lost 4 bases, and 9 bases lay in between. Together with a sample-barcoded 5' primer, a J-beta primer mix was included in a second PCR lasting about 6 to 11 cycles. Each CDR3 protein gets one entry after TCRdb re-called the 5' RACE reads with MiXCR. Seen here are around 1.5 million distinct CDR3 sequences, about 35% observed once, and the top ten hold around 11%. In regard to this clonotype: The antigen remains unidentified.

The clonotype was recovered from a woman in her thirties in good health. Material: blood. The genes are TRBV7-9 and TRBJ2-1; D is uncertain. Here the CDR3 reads CASSLRAVYNEQFF. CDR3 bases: TGTGCCAGCAGCTTAAGGGCGGTATACAATGAGCAGTTCTTC.